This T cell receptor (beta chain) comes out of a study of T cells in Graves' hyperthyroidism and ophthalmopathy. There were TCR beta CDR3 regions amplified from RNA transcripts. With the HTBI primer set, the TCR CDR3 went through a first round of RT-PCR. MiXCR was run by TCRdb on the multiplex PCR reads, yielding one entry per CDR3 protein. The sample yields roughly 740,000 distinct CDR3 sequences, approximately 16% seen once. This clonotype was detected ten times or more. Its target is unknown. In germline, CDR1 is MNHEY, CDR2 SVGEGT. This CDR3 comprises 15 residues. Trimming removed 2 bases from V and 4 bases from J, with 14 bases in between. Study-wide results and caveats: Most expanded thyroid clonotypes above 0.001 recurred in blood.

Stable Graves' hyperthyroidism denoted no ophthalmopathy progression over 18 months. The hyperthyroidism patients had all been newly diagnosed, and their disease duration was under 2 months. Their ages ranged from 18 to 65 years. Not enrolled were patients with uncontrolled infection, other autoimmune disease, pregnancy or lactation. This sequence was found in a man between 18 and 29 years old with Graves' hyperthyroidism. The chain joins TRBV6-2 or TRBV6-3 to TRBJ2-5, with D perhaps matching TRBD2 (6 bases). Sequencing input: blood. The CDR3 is CASSYGGGPIETQYF. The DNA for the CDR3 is TGTGCCAGCAGTTACGGTGGAGGGCCTATAGAGACCCAGTACTTC.